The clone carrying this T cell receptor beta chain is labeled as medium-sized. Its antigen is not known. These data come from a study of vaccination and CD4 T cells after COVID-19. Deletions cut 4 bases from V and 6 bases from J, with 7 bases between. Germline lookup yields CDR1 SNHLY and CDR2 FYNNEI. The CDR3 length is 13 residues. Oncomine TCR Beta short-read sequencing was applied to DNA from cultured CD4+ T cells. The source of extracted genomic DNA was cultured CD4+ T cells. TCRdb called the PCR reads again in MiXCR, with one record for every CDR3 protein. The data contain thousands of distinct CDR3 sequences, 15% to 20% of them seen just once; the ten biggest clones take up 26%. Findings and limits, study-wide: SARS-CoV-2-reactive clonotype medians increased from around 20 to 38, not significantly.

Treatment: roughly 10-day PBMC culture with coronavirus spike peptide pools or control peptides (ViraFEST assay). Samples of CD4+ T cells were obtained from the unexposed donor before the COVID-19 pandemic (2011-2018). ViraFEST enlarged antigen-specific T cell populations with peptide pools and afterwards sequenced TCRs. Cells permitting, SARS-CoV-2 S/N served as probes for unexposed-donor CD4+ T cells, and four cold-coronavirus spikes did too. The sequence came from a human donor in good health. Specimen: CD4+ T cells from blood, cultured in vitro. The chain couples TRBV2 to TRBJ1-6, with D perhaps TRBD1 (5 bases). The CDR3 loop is CASSVDSNSPLHF. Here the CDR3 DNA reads TGTGCCAGCAGTGTTGACAGTAATTCACCCCTCCACTTT.